This entry lists 21 T cell receptor beta chains sequenced from one sample in a study of cytomegalovirus exposure and HLA in healthy donors. The PCR was carried out with 60 Vbeta primers and 13 Jbeta primers. Here immunoSEQ multiplex PCR was the method, and the copy in TCRdb shows in-frame clones only, minus some. The sample includes roughly 120,000 clones, 75% seen only once; the top ten take under 3%. Material: PBMCs. These receptors all come from a woman aged 40 to 50 in good health and CMV-seropositive.

The J gene is TRBJ2-4, the V gene TRBV7-9; 8 nucleotides agree with TRBD1. V was pared by 4 bases and J by 6 bases, with 8 bases of the junction left unmatched. The CDR3 sequence is 15 residues long. The germline V gene has CDR1 SEHNR and CDR2 FQNEAQ (reference sequence). In DNA, the CDR3 is TGTGCCAGCAGCTCGGACAGGGATAGTGGAAACATTCAGTACTTC. Its protein is CASSSDRDSGNIQYF.

The V gene is TRBV2, the J gene TRBJ2-5; 12 bases are shared with TRBD2. Germline-derived CDR1 and CDR2 are SNHLY and FYNNEI. Trimming took 7 bases from V and 5 from J; bases not matched to a gene: 5. This CDR3 has 14 residues. CDR3 sequence reads: CASKTSGGSETQYF. The CDR3 DNA reads TGTGCCAGCAAGACTAGCGGGGGTTCGGAGACCCAGTACTTC.

This chain uses TRBV27 with TRBJ2-3; 11 nucleotides align to TRBD2. With 3 bases clipped from V and 3 bases from J, the junction kept 5 bases outside the gene matches. Germline-derived CDR1 and CDR2 are MNHEY and SMNVEV (reference sequence). This CDR3 contains 16 residues. The CDR3 is CASSFIAGGLTDTQYF. The CDR3 nucleotides are TGTGCCAGCAGTTTCATAGCGGGGGGGCTGACAGATACGCAGTATTTT.

V gene TRBV4-1 combines with J gene TRBJ1-2; 8 bases match TRBD1. The length of the CDR3 is 21 residues. The ends lost 4 bases at V and 3 bases at J; junction bases unmatched: 25. CDR1 and CDR2 (germline): MGHRA, YSYEKL. In DNA form, the CDR3 reads TGCGCCAGCAGCCGACTCGCCAAACCAGGGGGCGCGGCTAAGGCTCACTATGGCTACACCTTC. Translated, it gives CASSRLAKPGGAAKAHYGYTF.

The chain couples TRBV7-2 to TRBJ1-1, with D uncertain. V lost 1 base and J lost 9, with 12 bases in between. The CDR3 covers 13 residues. CDR1 and CDR2 (germline): SGHTA, FQGNSA. The CDR3 reads CASSLGENSKAFF. The CDR3 nucleotides read TGTGCCAGCAGCTTAGGTGAGAACAGCAAAGCTTTCTTT.

The chain recombines TRBV4-3 with TRBJ1-5, with D perhaps matching TRBD1 (5 bases). This CDR3 is built from 15 residues. V was trimmed by 1 base and J by 2 bases, leaving 9 bases between them. Germline-derived CDR1 and CDR2 are LGHNA and YSLEER. Here the CDR3 reads CASSQGRGGNQPQHF. The CDR3 DNA follows: TGCGCCAGCAGCCAAGGGAGGGGAGGCAATCAGCCCCAGCATTTT.

V and J are TRBV5-1 and TRBJ1-1; 7 bases agree with TRBD1. The CDR3 length is 15 residues. V dropped 2 bases and J dropped 5; count of bases not matched to a gene: 9. In germline, CDR1 is SGHRS, CDR2 YFSETQ. The CDR3 bases are TGCGCCAGCAGCTTAACAGGGGCCGCCGCAACTGAAGCTTTCTTT. It yields the protein CASSLTGAAATEAFF.

This sequence joins TRBV28 and TRBJ1-1; 8 bases line up with TRBD1. This CDR3 region has 16 residues. Germline trimming cut 4 bases from V and 5 bases from J; bases unmatched to any gene: 12. Per germline, CDR1 MDHEN and CDR2 SYDVKM. CDR3 residues: CASSSLHRRGRTEAFF. In DNA form, the CDR3 reads TGTGCCAGCAGTTCTCTCCACCGCAGGGGGCGGACTGAAGCTTTCTTT.

V gene TRBV4-1 combines with J gene TRBJ2-1; TRBD2 matches 8 bases. The germline V gene has CDR1 MGHRA and CDR2 YSYEKL. The CDR3 has 18 residues. The V gene end was trimmed by 4 bases and the J gene end by 10 bases; junction bases not matched to a gene: 21. CDR3 region: CASSPIRTSGPNGGEQFF. CDR3 DNA sequence: TGCGCCAGCAGCCCAATCCGAACTAGCGGACCGAATGGGGGCGAGCAGTTCTTC.

The chain employs TRBV28 and TRBJ1-2; D gene ambiguous. V shed 7 bases and J shed 2 bases, with 14 bases lying between them. The CDR3 runs to 14 residues. CDR1 is MDHEN and CDR2 is SYDVKM in the germline V gene. CDR3: CASTLTGFNYGYTF. The CDR3 coding sequence is TGTGCCAGCACCTTGACGGGTTTCAACTATGGCTACACCTTC.

The gene calls are TRBV25-1 and TRBJ2-1; D is unclear. This CDR3 has 15 amino acids. Looked up from germline, CDR1 is MGHDK and CDR2 is SYGVNS. V lost 8 bases and J lost 0, with 14 bases in between. Here the CDR3 DNA reads TGTGCCAGCTCCCCGTCAGGAAGCTCCTACAATGAGCAGTTCTTC. Its translation: CASSPSGSSYNEQFF. Supplemented by reference TRBV25-1 and TRBJ2-1, the full variable domain reads EADIYQTPRYLVIGTGKKITLECSQTMGHDKMYWYQQDPGMELHLIHYSYGVNSTEKGDLSSESTVSRIRTEHFPLTLESARPSHTSQYLCASSPSGSSYNEQFFGPGTRLTVL.

V is TRBV30 and J is TRBJ1-2; perhaps TRBD1 as D (6 bases). The CDR3 runs 13 residues. Germline lookup yields CDR1 GTSNPN and CDR2 SVGIG (reference sequence). The germline V and J ends were trimmed by 0 bases and 8 bases, with 13 bases remaining between them. The CDR3: CAWSVYGQGGYTF. The CDR3 DNA sequence: TGTGCCTGGAGTGTATACGGCCAGGGGGGCTACACCTTC.

The V and J genes are TRBV29-1 and TRBJ2-1; no reliable D call. The CDR3 spans 14 residues. Germline V gives CDR1 SQVTM, CDR2 ANQGSEA. Trimming removed 4 bases from V and 0 bases from J, with 10 bases in between. The CDR3 DNA reads TGCAGCGTTGTTCGACTGACCTCCTACAATGAGCAGTTCTTC. Its protein is CSVVRLTSYNEQFF.

This chain uses TRBV5-4 with TRBJ1-1, with TRBD1 as a possible D gene (6 bases). Per germline, CDR1 SGHNT and CDR2 YYREEE (reference sequence). V lost 0 bases and J lost 0, with 12 bases in between. This CDR3 contains 16 residues. The CDR3 here is CASSLEPTGVNTEAFF. For the CDR3, the DNA is TGTGCCAGCAGCTTGGAACCGACAGGAGTGAACACTGAAGCTTTCTTT.

The chain links TRBV19 to TRBJ1-2; D might be TRBD1 (6 bases). V was cut by 4 bases and J by 3 bases, with 15 bases left in between. This CDR3 spans 15 amino acids. Germline CDR1 LNHDA, CDR2 SQIVND (reference sequence). The CDR3 reads CASSRDQGMDYGYTF. CDR3 coding DNA: TGTGCCAGTAGTAGGGACCAGGGGATGGACTATGGCTACACCTTC.

This clone was recorded once. The chain has TRBV5-4 and TRBJ2-3; 13 bases match TRBD2. J lost 0 bases, V lost 0 bases, and 7 bases had no gene match. Per germline, CDR1 SGHNT and CDR2 YYREEE (reference sequence). The CDR3 covers 19 residues. CDR3 in amino acids: CASSLGGGTSGVSTDTQYF. The CDR3 DNA reads TGTGCCAGCAGCTTGGGAGGCGGGACTAGCGGGGTTAGCACAGATACGCAGTATTTT.

In nucleotides, the CDR3 is TGCAGCGTTTCGGTCAGGGGTCGGCGCACTGAAGCTTTCTTT. Residues: CSVSVRGRRTEAFF. The chain recombines TRBV29-1 with TRBJ1-1; TRBD1 is a possible D gene (6 bases). The V gene's germline CDR1 is SQVTM and CDR2 ANQGSEA. V lost 5 bases, J lost 4 bases, and 17 bases lay in between. The CDR3 has 14 amino acids.

This rearrangement joins TRBV30 to TRBJ1-3; D ambiguous. The germline V gene has CDR1 GTSNPN and CDR2 SVGIG (reference sequence). The CDR3 sequence is 16 residues long. The V and J ends lost 3 bases and 4 bases respectively, with 19 bases between them. The CDR3 reads CAWSPETGGSGNTIYF. The DNA of the CDR3 is TGTGCCTGGAGCCCCGAGACCGGAGGATCGGGAAACACCATATATTTT. Filled out from reference TRBV30 and TRBJ1-3, the complete variable domain reads SQTIHQWPATLVQPVGSPLSLECTVEGTSNPNLYWYRQAAGRGLQLLFYSVGIGQISSEVPQNLSASRPQDRQFILSSKKLLLSDSGFYLCAWSPETGGSGNTIYFGEGSWLTVV.

This clone was detected once. One junction end does not reproduce the germline sequence, and a read error may be involved. The chain's CDR3 is CASIRQGRDTQYF. In nucleotides, the CDR3 is TGTGCCAGCATACGACAGGGGCGGGATACGCAATATTTT. The chain uses TRBV18 and TRBJ2-3, with 8 positions matching TRBD1. This CDR3 region has 13 residues. CDR1 KGHSH and CDR2 LQKENI come from the germline V gene.

The chain's CDR3 is CASSQPLRDSSSGEQYF. The CDR3 nucleotides read TGTGCCAGCAGTCAACCACTCAGGGATTCTTCCTCGGGCGAGCAGTACTTC. The chain couples TRBV28 to TRBJ2-7, with D maybe TRBD1 (5 bases). Germline loops: CDR1 MDHEN, CDR2 SYDVKM. V was cut by 5 bases and J by 6 bases, with 26 bases left in between. The CDR3 is 17 residues long.

The CDR3 is CASGQGFPEAFF. The DNA for the CDR3 is TGTGCTAGTGGCCAGGGGTTCCCTGAAGCTTTCTTT. The chain couples TRBV12-5 to TRBJ1-1; TRBD1 might be the D (6 bases). The ends were cut back, 6 bases at V and 6 bases at J, with 11 bases in the middle. This CDR3 spans 12 amino acids. CDR1 LGHNT and CDR2 FRNRAP come from the germline V gene.